The 9 T cell receptor beta chains below come from one sample, sequenced in a study of blood T cell repertoires in COVID-19. TCRdb's table, derived via immunoSEQ multiplex PCR, lists solely in-frame clones and lacks some. The table includes roughly 100,000 clones, approximately 80% detected once. What was sequenced was peripheral blood. All receptors come from a man between 70 and 80 years old with acute or convalescent COVID-19.

At least ten counts were recorded for this clone. V and J are TRBV5-1 and TRBJ1-2; tentative D call: TRBD1 (6 bases). The CDR3 is made up of 15 amino acids. From germline, CDR1 is SGHRS and CDR2 YFSETQ. Trimming shortened V by 0 bases and J by 10 bases, and 19 bases separated the two germline ends. The CDR3: CASSLAENQGTPYTF. As DNA, the CDR3 is TGCGCCAGCAGCTTGGCCGAGAATCAGGGGACCCCCTACACCTTC.

The V call is TRBV2, the J call TRBJ2-7; D is possibly TRBD2 (6 bases). The germline V and J ends were trimmed by 4 bases and 6 bases, with 13 bases remaining between them. The length of the CDR3 is 13 residues. The V gene's germline CDR1 is SNHLY and CDR2 FYNNEI. The CDR3 bases are TGTGCCAGCAGTGTTGCGGGACTGCGCGAGCAGTACTTC. Amino acid sequence: CASSVAGLREQYF.

The gene calls are TRBV28 and TRBJ2-7; TRBD2 agrees at 11 bases. The trim removed 3 bases at V and 6 bases at J, leaving 7 bases unmatched. The germline CDR1 and CDR2 sequences are MDHEN and SYDVKM. The length of the CDR3 is 15 residues. The CDR3, as DNA: TGTGCCAGCAGTTTGGCTAGCGGGGGGCCTGGCGAGCAGTACTTC. Translating it yields CASSLASGGPGEQYF.

V and J are TRBV29-1 and TRBJ1-2; 8 positions agree with TRBD1. This CDR3 is 14 amino acids long. V was clipped by 6 bases and J by 4 bases; unmatched bases: 10. Germline CDR1 SQVTM, CDR2 ANQGSEA. Written as DNA, the CDR3 is TGCAGCGTCCAGGGACAGGCGTCCCTCTATGGCTACACCTTC. It is translated as CSVQGQASLYGYTF.

The V and J genes are TRBV5-4 and TRBJ2-7; a weak D match, TRBD1 (7 bases). The V and J ends lost 4 bases and 0 bases respectively, with 17 bases between them. CDR1 is SGHNT, CDR2 YYREEE, per germline (reference sequence). The CDR3 contains 16 residues. CDR3 nucleotides: TGTGCCAGCAGCGTTAGACAGGGAGGATCCTCCTACGAGCAGTACGTC. Its protein product is CASSVRQGGSSYEQYV.

V gene TRBV4-2 combines with J gene TRBJ1-6; possibly TRBD1 for D (6 bases). The CDR3 consists of 16 residues. Germline V lookup: CDR1 LGHNA, CDR2 YNFKEQ. Trimming took off 0 bases at V and 3 bases at J, with 9 bases between the two ends. The CDR3 is CASSQDKTGYNSPLHF. In DNA, the CDR3 is TGTGCCAGCAGCCAAGATAAGACAGGCTATAATTCACCCCTCCACTTT.

V and J are TRBV19 and TRBJ1-5; weak D call: TRBD1 (6 bases). The CDR3 is made up of 15 amino acids. Germline V gene sequence: CDR1 LNHDA, CDR2 SQIVND (reference sequence). The germline V and J ends were trimmed by 8 bases and 5 bases, with 19 bases remaining between them. The CDR3 is CASQLRGTPDQPQHF. Here the CDR3 DNA reads TGTGCCAGTCAATTGAGGGGGACACCCGATCAGCCCCAGCATTTT. Supplemented by reference TRBV19 and TRBJ1-5, the full variable domain reads DGGITQSPKYLFRKEGQNVTLSCEQNLNHDAMYWYRQDPGQGLRLIYYSQIVNDFQKGDIAEGYSVSREKKESFPLTVTSAQKNPTAFYLCASQLRGTPDQPQHFGDGTRLSIL.

V and J are TRBV4-2 and TRBJ1-2; no clear D gene. Germline V lookup: CDR1 LGHNA, CDR2 YNFKEQ. V was clipped by 4 bases and J by 6 bases, with 15 bases between them. This CDR3 spans 14 amino acids. The CDR3 DNA reads TGTGCCAGCAGCCTGACCCGCGGGGTGAATGGCTACACCTTC. Translated, it gives CASSLTRGVNGYTF.

This clone was seen many times. The chain has TRBV15 and TRBJ2-6, with TRBD1 matching over 7 bases. CDR1 LNHNV and CDR2 YYDKDF come from the germline V gene (reference sequence). The CDR3 runs to 17 residues. The trim removed 1 base at V and 0 bases at J, leaving 3 bases unmatched. This CDR3 reads CATSRGQGSSGANVLTF. CDR3 sequence (DNA): TGTGCCACCAGCAGAGGACAGGGTAGCTCTGGGGCCAACGTCCTGACTTTC.